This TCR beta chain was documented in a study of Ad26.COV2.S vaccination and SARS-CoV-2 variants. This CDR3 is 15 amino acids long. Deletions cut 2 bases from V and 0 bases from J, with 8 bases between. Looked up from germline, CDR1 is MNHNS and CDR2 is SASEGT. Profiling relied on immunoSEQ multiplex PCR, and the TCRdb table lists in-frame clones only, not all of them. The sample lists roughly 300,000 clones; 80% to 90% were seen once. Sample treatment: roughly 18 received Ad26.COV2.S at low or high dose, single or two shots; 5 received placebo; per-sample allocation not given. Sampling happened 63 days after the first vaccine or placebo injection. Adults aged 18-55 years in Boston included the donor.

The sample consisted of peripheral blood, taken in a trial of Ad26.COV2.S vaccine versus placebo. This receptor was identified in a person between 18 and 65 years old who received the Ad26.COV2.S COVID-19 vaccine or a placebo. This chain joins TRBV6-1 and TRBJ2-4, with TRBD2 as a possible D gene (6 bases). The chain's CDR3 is CASSELGLAKNIQYF. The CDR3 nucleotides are TGTGCCAGCAGTGAACTGGGACTAGCCAAAAACATTCAGTACTTC.